This entry lists 14 T cell receptor beta chains sequenced from one sample in a study of T cells after yellow fever vaccination. TCRdb processed the 5' RACE reads anew with MiXCR; each CDR3 protein has one entry. This table has around 50,000 distinct CDR3 sequences, roughly 7.4% appearing once. The starting material was CD8+ T cells sorted from PBMCs, obtained more than 13 days after the first yellow fever vaccination. The receptors shown here come from a young man who received the YFV17D yellow fever vaccine.

Remarks on this clonotype: A much larger clonotype is one base distant, so this may be a read error. The rearrangement links TRBV29-1 to TRBJ2-7, with TRBD2 as a possible D gene (5 bases). In germline, CDR1 is SQVTM, CDR2 ANQGSEA. CDR3 length equals 15 residues. Trimming removed 0 bases from V and 4 bases from J, with 16 bases in between. The CDR3 nucleotides read TGCAGCGTTGAAGAGGGTGGCGGACTTAGATACGAGCAGTACTTC. Translation gives CSVEEGGGLRYEQYF.

The rearrangement uses TRBV7-2 and TRBJ2-2; 10 bases line up with TRBD2. Per the germline V gene, CDR1 is SGHTA and CDR2 is FQGNSA. The CDR3 contains 16 residues. With 4 bases clipped from V and 0 bases from J, the junction kept 2 bases outside the gene matches. The DNA for the CDR3 is TGTGCCAGCAGCTCCCTAGCGGGGGCGAACACCGGGGAGCTGTTTTTT. This gives the protein CASSSLAGANTGELFF.

This clonotype has a handful of counts. The chain joins TRBV5-4 to TRBJ2-2, with 9 bases lining up with TRBD1. CDR3 size: 19 residues. CDR1 is SGHNT, CDR2 YYREEE, per germline (reference sequence). J lost 6 bases, V lost 3 bases, and 18 bases had no gene match. The CDR3 protein is CASSSLRTGDISNPGELFF. The CDR3 DNA follows: TGTGCCAGCAGCTCCCTCCGGACAGGGGACATTTCCAACCCCGGGGAGCTGTTTTTT.

The V gene is TRBV5-1, the J gene TRBJ1-1; tentative D call: TRBD1 (6 bases). V was cut by 5 bases and J by 0 bases, with 17 bases left in between. CDR3 size: 16 residues. Germline V gene sequence: CDR1 SGHRS, CDR2 YFSETQ. The CDR3 region is CASSLTQGQMNTEAFF. In DNA form, the CDR3 reads TGCGCCAGCAGTCTTACGCAAGGACAGATGAACACTGAAGCTTTCTTT.

Many counts were recorded for this clonotype. The rearrangement uses TRBV6-4 and TRBJ2-7, with 9 bases that match TRBD1. The CDR3 totals 13 residues. Trimming at V came to 0 bases and at J to 6 bases, leaving 0 bases not matched to a gene. Germline V lookup: CDR1 MRHNA, CDR2 SNTAGT. The CDR3 nucleotides are TGTGCCAGCAGTGACTCGGACAGGGGCGAGCAGTACTTC. Residues: CASSDSDRGEQYF.

This clonotype came up many times. The gene calls are TRBV9 and TRBJ2-1; 7 bases align to TRBD2. Per germline, CDR1 SGDLS and CDR2 YYNGEE. There are 14 residues in the CDR3. The ends lost 3 bases at V and 3 bases at J; junction bases unmatched: 3. The CDR3: CASSGGGDYNEQFF. CDR3 sequence (DNA): TGTGCCAGCAGCGGCGGGGGAGACTACAATGAGCAGTTCTTC.

The table lists this clonotype with many counts. The CDR3 sequence is CASSEWSSYNSPLHF. The DNA of the CDR3 is TGTGCCAGCAGTGAATGGAGCTCCTATAATTCACCCCTCCACTTT. The chain recombines TRBV6-1 with TRBJ1-6, with no clear D. CDR1 is MNHNS and CDR2 is SASEGT in the germline V gene. V lost 2 bases and J 0 bases, leaving 5 bases between the germline ends. The CDR3 loop spans 15 amino acids.

This clonotype was counted at least ten times. The chain combines TRBV4-2 with TRBJ2-2; no definite D call. Germline assignment: CDR1 LGHNA and CDR2 YNFKEQ. The CDR3 spans 12 residues. Trimming stripped 1 base from V and 7 bases from J, with 4 bases between. The CDR3 spells CASSQVGGELFF. CDR3 nucleotides: TGTGCCAGCAGCCAAGTGGGCGGGGAGCTGTTTTTT.

Details on this clonotype: Since a much larger clone is just one base distant, this may be a read error. The V call is TRBV5-1, the J call TRBJ2-2, with 12 bases that match TRBD1. Trimming took 4 bases from V and 5 from J; bases not matched to a gene: 12. The length of the CDR3 is 18 residues. From germline, CDR1 is SGHRS and CDR2 YFSETQ. The CDR3 sequence: CASSPGGQGANETGELFF. DNA of the CDR3: TGCGCCAGCAGCCCGGGGGGACAGGGGGCGAACGAAACCGGGGAGCTGTTTTTT.

Many counts were recorded for this clonotype. The chain has TRBV12-3 or TRBV12-4 and TRBJ2-7, with D perhaps TRBD1 or TRBD2 (7 bases each). The ends were cut back, 5 bases at V and 1 base at J, with 12 bases in the middle. The CDR3 contains 14 residues. CDR3 region: CASSNQGGSYEQYF. CDR3 DNA: TGTGCCAGCAGTAATCAGGGGGGGTCCTACGAGCAGTACTTC.

This clonotype appeared many times. This chain joins TRBV6-1 and TRBJ2-1, with D perhaps TRBD2 (6 bases). Germline V lookup: CDR1 MNHNS, CDR2 SASEGT. The CDR3 is made up of 13 amino acids. Trimming took 2 bases from V and 10 from J, leaving 12 bases between them. The CDR3 here is CASSEMAGNEQFF. DNA for the CDR3: TGTGCCAGCAGTGAAATGGCGGGGAACGAGCAGTTCTTC.

For this clonotype: This may stem from a read error, because a much larger clone lies one nucleotide away. V usage is TRBV7-9 and J usage is TRBJ2-1; TRBD2 matches 9 bases. The CDR3 sequence is 15 residues long. The V gene end was trimmed by 3 bases and the J gene end by 7 bases; junction bases not matched to a gene: 7. The V gene's germline CDR1 is SEHNR and CDR2 FQNEAQ (reference sequence). The CDR3 DNA follows: TGTGCCAGCAGCTTGGGGACTAGCAGAAAGAATGAGCAGTTCTTC. As protein: CASSLGTSRKNEQFF.

This clonotype showed up many times. The chain uses TRBV18 and TRBJ2-3; unclear D gene. Trimming removed 2 bases from V and 0 bases from J, with 9 bases in between. The CDR3 runs to 15 residues. The germline CDR1 and CDR2 sequences are KGHSH and LQKENI. This CDR3 is CASSPSGASTDTQYF. For the CDR3, the DNA is TGTGCCAGCTCACCATCGGGCGCTAGCACAGATACGCAGTATTTT.

This clonotype was seen at least ten times. J is TRBJ2-1 and V is TRBV28; D unresolved. Trimming cost V 5 bases and J 10 bases, with 15 bases left between them. CDR3 size: 13 residues. Germline assignment: CDR1 MDHEN and CDR2 SYDVKM. CDR3 sequence reads: CASSGPRMEEQFF. CDR3 nucleotide sequence: TGTGCCAGCAGTGGCCCCCGGATGGAAGAGCAGTTCTTC.